The subject of this entry is one T cell receptor beta chain. The sample belongs to a study of cytomegalovirus exposure and HLA in healthy donors. 13 Jbeta primers and 60 Vbeta primers were used for the PCR. TCRdb's table, derived via immunoSEQ multiplex PCR, lists solely in-frame clones and lacks some. Found here are 95,000 to 150,000 clones, over 65% of them singletons; the top ten hold about 6%. This CDR3 is built from 16 residues. V gave up 0 bases and J gave up 3 bases, with 12 bases separating them. Germline V gene sequence: CDR1 SGHTA, CDR2 FQGNSA. The sequenced sample consisted of PBMCs. The chain combines TRBV7-2 with TRBJ1-3; D is unclear. The sequence came from a middle-aged woman in good health and CMV-seronegative. The CDR3, as DNA: TGTGCCAGCAGCTTAGCCGGGAGGAGGGTTGGAAACACCATATATTTT. It yields the protein CASSLAGRRVGNTIYF.